This passage covers 24 T cell receptor beta chains from one sample sequenced in a study of cytomegalovirus exposure and HLA in healthy donors (dated by TCRdb to 2016 to 2017). Libraries were constructed by the immunoSEQ multiplex PCR assay. For the multiplex PCR, a mixture combining 60 forward primers for TCR Vbeta segments and 13 reverse primers for TCR Jbeta segments was used. In TCRdb, the immuneACCESS table is reduced to in-frame sequences with V and J assigned. These tables do not hold every clone; where another copy was compared, an unresolved V gene accounts for under half, and the others remain unexplained. For this sample the table gives fewer than 70,000 clones, of which roughly 83% were detected only once. Roughly 1.5% of the sample belongs to the ten largest clones. The sample consisted of PBMCs. The receptors shown here come from a human donor in good health.

This clone is a singleton in its sample. The chain uses TRBV29-1 and TRBJ2-3; D is unresolved. Trimming removed 7 bases from V and 2 bases from J, with 22 bases in between. CDR1 and CDR2 (germline): SQVTM, ANQGSEA. The CDR3 length is 16 residues. For the CDR3, the DNA is TGCAGCGCCCATCCGGCTAGTTTGAAGCTCACAGATACGCAGTATTTT. This gives the protein CSAHPASLKLTDTQYF.

The rearrangement uses TRBV9 and TRBJ1-2; D is unresolved. Per the germline V gene, CDR1 is SGDLS and CDR2 is YYNGEE. CDR3 size: 13 residues. V was pared by 0 bases and J by 7 bases, with 10 bases between. The CDR3 loop is CASSVDETGGYTF. The CDR3 region has the DNA TGTGCCAGCAGCGTAGACGAGACGGGTGGCTACACCTTC. Full variable domain (rest looked up from reference TRBV9 and TRBJ1-2): DSGVTQTPKHLITATGQRVTLRCSPRSGDLSVYWYQQSLDQGLQFLIQYYNGEERAKGNILERFSAQQFPDLHSELNLSSLELGDSALYFCASSVDETGGYTFGSGTRLTVV.

The rearrangement uses TRBV7-2 and TRBJ2-1; the match to TRBD2 covers 9 bases. Germline CDR1 and CDR2: SGHTA and FQGNSA. V trimming: 3 bases; J trimming: 8 bases; junction bases outside the gene matches: 11. The CDR3 covers 16 residues. In DNA form, the CDR3 reads TGTGCCAGCAGCTTCTCAGGACTAGCGTCTGGCTATGAGCAGTTCTTC. Its translation: CASSFSGLASGYEQFF.

The chain uses TRBV10-2 and TRBJ1-4; tentatively, D is TRBD1 (5 bases). This CDR3 spans 16 amino acids. Trimming took off 6 bases at V and 4 bases at J, with 18 bases between the two ends. Germline CDR1 is WSHSY and CDR2 is SAAADI. In DNA form, the CDR3 reads TGCGCCAGCAGCGGACAAACCAGCCTCTTTAATGAAAAACTGTTTTTT. Protein sequence: CASSGQTSLFNEKLFF.

The V call is TRBV6-5, the J call TRBJ2-7; 10 bases match TRBD2. Germline CDR1 reads MNHEY; CDR2 reads SVGAGI. The CDR3 length is 15 residues. The V segment lost 4 bases and the J segment 0 bases; nucleotides outside the gene matches: 3. CDR3 DNA: TGTGCCAGCAGTTTAGCGGGAGGAAGCTCCTACGAGCAGTACTTC. Translated, it gives CASSLAGGSSYEQYF.

This clone came up a few times. The chain carries TRBV13 and TRBJ2-3, with D hard to call. This CDR3 has 12 amino acids. V shed 0 bases and J shed 14 bases, with 12 bases lying between them. Germline V lookup: CDR1 PRHDT, CDR2 FYEKMQ (reference sequence). The CDR3 DNA reads TGTGCCAGCAGCTTAGGCCAAGATTCGCGGTATTTT. Protein sequence: CASSLGQDSRYF.

This rearrangement joins TRBV28 to TRBJ2-1, with 10 bases lining up with TRBD2. CDR1 and CDR2 (germline): MDHEN, SYDVKM. The V gene end was trimmed by 0 bases and the J gene end by 9 bases; junction bases not matched to a gene: 11. The CDR3 runs to 17 residues. CDR3 coding DNA: TGTGCCAGCAGTTTATGGGGACTAGCGCGGCCTCGCAGTGAGCAGTTCTTC. Its protein is CASSLWGLARPRSEQFF.

The V and J genes are TRBV9 and TRBJ2-3; D perhaps matches TRBD2 (6 bases). Germline V gene sequence: CDR1 SGDLS, CDR2 YYNGEE. The V gene lost 4 bases and the J gene lost 2 bases, with 14 bases spanning the gap. The CDR3 covers 15 residues. CDR3: CASSPGLLLTDTQYF. DNA of the CDR3: TGTGCCAGCAGCCCGGGACTTCTTCTCACAGATACGCAGTATTTT.

This chain connects TRBV25-1 to TRBJ1-1; a weak D match, TRBD1 (6 bases). The CDR3 consists of 14 residues. V was clipped by 1 base and J by 6 bases, with 12 bases between them. Germline V gene sequence: CDR1 MGHDK, CDR2 SYGVNS. CDR3 sequence: CASSEFYRDAEAFF. In DNA form, the CDR3 reads TGTGCCAGCAGTGAATTCTACAGGGACGCTGAAGCTTTCTTT.

The chain combines TRBV7-3 with TRBJ2-1; 11 positions agree with TRBD2. Germline V gene data show CDR1 as SGHTA and CDR2 as FQGTGA. CDR3 length equals 17 residues. The J segment lost 7 bases and the V segment lost 1 base, leaving 9 bases of the junction unmatched. The CDR3 nucleotides read TGTGCCAGCAGCTTAATAGGGAGTCTAGCGGGAGGTAATGAGCAGTTCTTC. It specifies CASSLIGSLAGGNEQFF.

The sample holds a few counts of this clone. The chain has TRBV4-2 and TRBJ2-7; unclear D gene. V was clipped by 5 bases and J by 3 bases, with 8 bases between them. The germline V gene has CDR1 LGHNA and CDR2 YNFKEQ. CDR3 length: 12 residues. CDR3 region: CASSSLGYEQYF. The DNA for the CDR3 is TGTGCCAGCAGCAGCCTTGGCTACGAGCAGTACTTC.

The V and J genes are TRBV5-1 and TRBJ2-6, with 7 positions matching TRBD1. CDR1 and CDR2 from the germline V gene are SGHRS and YFSETQ. The trim removed 0 bases at V and 0 bases at J, leaving 3 bases unmatched. This CDR3 has 17 amino acids. For the CDR3, the DNA is TGCGCCAGCAGCTTGGGGACAGGAGCCTCTGGGGCCAACGTCCTGACTTTC. Its protein product is CASSLGTGASGANVLTF.

This clone was seen only once. One junction end disagrees with the germline gene, perhaps due to a read error. The J gene is TRBJ2-2, the V gene TRBV9, with D possibly matching TRBD1 (5 bases). This CDR3 has 16 amino acids. Germline CDR1 and CDR2: SGDLS and YYNGEE. The CDR3 nucleotides read TGTGCCAGCAGCGTATTAGGGGCCCCGAAGACCGGGGAGCTGTTTTTT. It translates to CASSVLGAPKTGELFF.

This clone was counted a single time. In DNA, the CDR3 is TGTGCCAGCAGTCCGACACGAACTCAAGAGACCCAGTACTTC. This encodes CASSPTRTQETQYF. The V call is TRBV6-5, the J call TRBJ2-5; no definite D call. The CDR3 is 14 amino acids. Germline V gene lookup returns CDR1 MNHEY and CDR2 SVGAGI. Trimming cost V 5 bases and J 2 bases, with 12 bases left between them.

The V gene is TRBV20-1, the J gene TRBJ2-7, with TRBD2 matching 9 bases. This CDR3 contains 11 residues. CDR1 is DFQATT and CDR2 is SNEGSKA in the germline V gene (reference sequence). With V trimmed by 5 bases and J by 4 bases, 0 bases remained unmatched. The CDR3 here is CSAGLAYEQYF. The CDR3 DNA follows: TGCAGTGCTGGACTAGCGTACGAGCAGTACTTC.

In regard to this clone: At one end the junction does not follow the germline gene, possibly because of a read error. This rearrangement joins TRBV6-5 to TRBJ1-1; D gene ambiguous. Germline-derived CDR1 and CDR2 are MNHEY and SVGAGI. The CDR3 length is 13 residues. The CDR3 protein is CASSYNDGLRIHF. CDR3 sequence (DNA): TGTGCCAGCAGTTACAACGACGGACTAAGGATCCACTTT.

This clone was detected only once. The chain has TRBV11-2 and TRBJ1-3; D is undetermined. Per germline, CDR1 SGHAT and CDR2 FQNNGV. Trimming cost V 4 bases and J 4 bases, with 8 bases left between them. This CDR3 contains 13 residues. The CDR3 nucleotides are TGTGCCAGCAGCTCGGGTGGAGGAAACACCATATATTTT. Translation: CASSSGGGNTIYF. The full variable domain, rest sourced from reference TRBV11-2 and TRBJ1-3, is EAGVAQSPRYKIIEKRQSVAFWCNPISGHATLYWYQQILGQGPKLLIQFQNNGVVDDSQLPKDRFSAERLKGVDSTLKIQPAKLEDSAVYLCASSSGGGNTIYFGEGSWLTVV.

This clone was counted once. The chain has TRBV6-1 and TRBJ2-7; D not certain. Per the germline V gene, CDR1 is MNHNS and CDR2 is SASEGT. The V end was cut by 6 bases, the J end by 4 bases, with 16 bases between. This CDR3 has 14 amino acids. CDR3 DNA: TGTGCCAGCAGCTCGTCGGGTTTAAGTTACGAGCAGTACTTC. Protein: CASSSSGLSYEQYF.

The V and J genes are TRBV11-3 and TRBJ2-5; 10 bases match TRBD1. The J call may not be correct, given that the DNA end is closer to TRBJ2-7. CDR1 and CDR2 (germline): SGHNT, YENEEA. The CDR3 length is 16 residues. CDR3 protein: CASSLDRDRGSYEQYF. Here the CDR3 DNA reads TGTGCCAGCAGCTTAGATAGGGACAGGGGCTCCTACGAGCAGTACTTC.

The genes are TRBV30 and TRBJ1-1; D call uncertain. V was pared by 3 bases and J by 7 bases, with 15 bases between. This CDR3 comprises 13 residues. Germline lookup yields CDR1 GTSNPN and CDR2 SVGIG (reference sequence). The CDR3 here is CAWRSLRYVEAFF. The CDR3, as DNA: TGTGCCTGGAGGTCGTTGAGGTATGTTGAAGCTTTCTTT.

CDR3 sequence: CASRQTGGGLEQYF. CDR3 sequence (DNA): TGTGCCAGCAGACAGACAGGGGGCGGTTTAGAGCAGTACTTC. V usage is TRBV7-8 and J usage is TRBJ2-7; 10 positions agree with TRBD1. V lost 6 bases, J lost 7 bases, and 9 bases stayed unmatched. This CDR3 comprises 14 residues. The V gene's germline CDR1 is SGHVS and CDR2 FQNEAQ.

This sequence joins TRBV5-6 and TRBJ1-1; the D gene is possibly TRBD1 (5 bases). The CDR3 has 15 residues. Trimming took off 0 bases at V and 7 bases at J, with 16 bases between the two ends. CDR1 is SGHDT, CDR2 YYEEEE, per germline. CDR3: CASSLVAGRHFEAFF. The DNA of the CDR3 is TGTGCCAGCAGCTTGGTTGCAGGGCGGCACTTTGAAGCTTTCTTT. Using reference TRBV5-6 and TRBJ1-1 for the parts outside the CDR3, the full variable domain is DAGVTQSPTHLIKTRGQQVTLRCSPKSGHDTVSWYQQALGQGPQFIFQYYEEEERQRGNFPDRFSGHQFPNYSSELNVNALLLGDSALYLCASSLVAGRHFEAFFGQGTRLTVV.

The V call is TRBV4-2, the J call TRBJ2-1; TRBD2 agrees at 16 bases. The junction had 6 bases not matched to a gene; V was cut back by 4 bases and J by 0 bases. CDR1 is LGHNA and CDR2 is YNFKEQ in the germline V gene. The CDR3 has 19 residues. CDR3: CASSLGTSGGASSYNEQFF. CDR3 nucleotide sequence: TGTGCCAGCAGCCTGGGGACTAGCGGGGGGGCGAGCTCCTACAATGAGCAGTTCTTC.

V usage is TRBV19 and J usage is TRBJ2-4; TRBD2 agrees at 7 bases. V was pared by 7 bases and J by 0 bases, with 9 bases of the junction left unmatched. Germline CDR1 and CDR2: LNHDA and SQIVND (reference sequence). There are 16 residues in the CDR3. CDR3 region: CASTSTSRIAKNIQYF. The DNA for the CDR3 is TGTGCCAGTACCTCGACTAGCAGAATAGCCAAAAACATTCAGTACTTC.